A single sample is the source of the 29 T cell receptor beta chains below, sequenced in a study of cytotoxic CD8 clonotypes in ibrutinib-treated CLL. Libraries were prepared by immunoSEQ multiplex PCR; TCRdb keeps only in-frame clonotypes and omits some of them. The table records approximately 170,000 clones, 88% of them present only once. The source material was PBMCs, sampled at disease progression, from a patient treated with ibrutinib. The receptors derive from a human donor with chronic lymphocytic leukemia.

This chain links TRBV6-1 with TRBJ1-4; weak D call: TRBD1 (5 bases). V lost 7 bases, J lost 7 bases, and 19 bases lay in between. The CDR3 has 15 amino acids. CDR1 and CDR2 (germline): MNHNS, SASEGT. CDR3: CASIRPWVGGEKLFF. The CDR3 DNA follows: TGTGCCAGCATCAGACCTTGGGTGGGGGGTGAAAAACTGTTTTTT.

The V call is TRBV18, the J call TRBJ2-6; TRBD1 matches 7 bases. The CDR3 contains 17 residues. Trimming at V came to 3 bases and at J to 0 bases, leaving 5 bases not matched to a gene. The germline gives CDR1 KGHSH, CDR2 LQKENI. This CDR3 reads CASSPRQGSSGANVLTF. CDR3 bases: TGTGCCAGCTCACCCCGACAGGGTAGCTCTGGGGCCAACGTCCTGACTTTC.

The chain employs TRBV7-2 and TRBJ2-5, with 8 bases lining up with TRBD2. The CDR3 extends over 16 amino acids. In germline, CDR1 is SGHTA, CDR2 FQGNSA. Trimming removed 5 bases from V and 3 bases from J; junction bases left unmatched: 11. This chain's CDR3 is CASSESWLAGKETQYF. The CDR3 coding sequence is TGTGCCAGCAGCGAAAGCTGGTTAGCGGGAAAAGAGACCCAGTACTTC.

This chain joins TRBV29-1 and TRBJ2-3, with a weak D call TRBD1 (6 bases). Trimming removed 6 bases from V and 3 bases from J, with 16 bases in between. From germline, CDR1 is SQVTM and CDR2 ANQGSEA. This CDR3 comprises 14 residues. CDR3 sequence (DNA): TGCAGCGTCGCCAGGGGTAGTGGAACAGATACGCAGTATTTT. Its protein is CSVARGSGTDTQYF.

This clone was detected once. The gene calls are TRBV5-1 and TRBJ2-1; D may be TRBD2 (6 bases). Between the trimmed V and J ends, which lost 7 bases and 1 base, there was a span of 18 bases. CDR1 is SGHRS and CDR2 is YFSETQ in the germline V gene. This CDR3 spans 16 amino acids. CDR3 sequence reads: CASGPDGRGSYNEQFF. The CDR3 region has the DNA TGCGCCAGCGGACCGGACGGGAGAGGGTCCTACAATGAGCAGTTCTTC.

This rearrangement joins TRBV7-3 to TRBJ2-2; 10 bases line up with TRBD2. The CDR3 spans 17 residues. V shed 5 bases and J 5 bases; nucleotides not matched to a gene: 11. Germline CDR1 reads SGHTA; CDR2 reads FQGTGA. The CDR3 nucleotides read TGTGCCAGCAGCATCGCCTCTAGCGGGAGAAGGACCGGGGAGCTGTTTTTT. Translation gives CASSIASSGRRTGELFF.

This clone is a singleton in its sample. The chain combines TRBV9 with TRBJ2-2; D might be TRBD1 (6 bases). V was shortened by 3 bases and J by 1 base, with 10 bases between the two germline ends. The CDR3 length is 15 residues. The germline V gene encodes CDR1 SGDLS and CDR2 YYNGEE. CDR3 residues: CASSAPQGNTGELFF. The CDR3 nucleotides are TGTGCCAGCAGCGCCCCACAGGGGAACACCGGGGAGCTGTTTTTT.

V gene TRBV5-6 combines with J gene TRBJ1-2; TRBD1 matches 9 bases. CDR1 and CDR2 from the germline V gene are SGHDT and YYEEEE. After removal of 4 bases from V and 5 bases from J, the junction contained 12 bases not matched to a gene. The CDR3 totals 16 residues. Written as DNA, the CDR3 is TGTGCCAGCAGCCTGACAGGGGGAAAAGGGGTATATGGCTACACCTTC. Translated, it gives CASSLTGGKGVYGYTF.

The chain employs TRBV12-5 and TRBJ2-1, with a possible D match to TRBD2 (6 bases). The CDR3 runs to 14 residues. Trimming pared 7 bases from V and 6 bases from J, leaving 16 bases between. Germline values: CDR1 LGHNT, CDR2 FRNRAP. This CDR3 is CASVLGGPTNEQFF. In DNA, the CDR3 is TGTGCTAGTGTCTTGGGAGGCCCAACCAATGAGCAGTTCTTC.

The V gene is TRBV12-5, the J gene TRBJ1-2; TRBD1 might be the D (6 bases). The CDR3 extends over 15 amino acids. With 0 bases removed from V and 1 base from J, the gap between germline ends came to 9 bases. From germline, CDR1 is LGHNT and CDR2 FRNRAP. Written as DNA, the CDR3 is TGTGCTAGTGGTTTGGTGGTACAGGGTAACTATGGCTACACCTTC. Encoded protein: CASGLVVQGNYGYTF.

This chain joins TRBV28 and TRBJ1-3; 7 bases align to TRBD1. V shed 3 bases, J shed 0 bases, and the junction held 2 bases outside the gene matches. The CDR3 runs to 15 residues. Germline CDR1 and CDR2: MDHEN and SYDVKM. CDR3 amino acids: CASSFGDSSGNTIYF. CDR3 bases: TGTGCCAGCAGTTTCGGGGACAGCTCTGGAAACACCATATATTTT.

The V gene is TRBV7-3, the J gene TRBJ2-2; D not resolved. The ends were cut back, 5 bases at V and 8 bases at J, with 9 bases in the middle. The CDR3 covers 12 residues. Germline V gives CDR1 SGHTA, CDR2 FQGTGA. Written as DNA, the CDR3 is TGTGCCAGCAGCCCGATAGCTGGGGAGCTGTTTTTT. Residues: CASSPIAGELFF.

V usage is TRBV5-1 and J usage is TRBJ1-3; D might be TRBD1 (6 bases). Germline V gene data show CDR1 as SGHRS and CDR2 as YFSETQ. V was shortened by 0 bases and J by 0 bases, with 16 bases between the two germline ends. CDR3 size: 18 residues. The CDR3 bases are TGCGCCAGCAGCTTGGGGGACATGGAATCGAGCTCTGGAAACACCATATATTTT. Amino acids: CASSLGDMESSSGNTIYF.

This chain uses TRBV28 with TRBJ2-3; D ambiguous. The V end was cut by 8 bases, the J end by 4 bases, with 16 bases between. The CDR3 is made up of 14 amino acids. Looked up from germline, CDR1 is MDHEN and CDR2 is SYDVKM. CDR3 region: CASLLGNEADTQYF. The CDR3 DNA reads TGTGCCAGCCTGCTGGGGAATGAAGCAGATACGCAGTATTTT.

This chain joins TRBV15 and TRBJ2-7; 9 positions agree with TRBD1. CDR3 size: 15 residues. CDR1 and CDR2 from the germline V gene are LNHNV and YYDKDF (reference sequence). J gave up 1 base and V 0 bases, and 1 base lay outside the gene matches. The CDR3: CATSRDGTGSYEQYF. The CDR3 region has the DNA TGTGCCACCAGCAGAGATGGGACAGGGTCCTACGAGCAGTACTTC.

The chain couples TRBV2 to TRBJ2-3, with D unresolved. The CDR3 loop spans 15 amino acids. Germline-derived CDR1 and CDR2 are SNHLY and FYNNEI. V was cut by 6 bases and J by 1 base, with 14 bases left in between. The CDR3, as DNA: TGTGCCAGCAGGAAGAGAACGGCTCGCACAGATACGCAGTATTTT. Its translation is CASRKRTARTDTQYF.

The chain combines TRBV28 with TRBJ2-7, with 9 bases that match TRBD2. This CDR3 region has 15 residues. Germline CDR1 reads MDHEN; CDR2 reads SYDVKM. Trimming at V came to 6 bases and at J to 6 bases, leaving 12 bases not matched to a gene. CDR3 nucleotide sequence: TGTGCCAGCAGGGAGCCGGGACTAGCACACCGCGAGCAGTACTTC. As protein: CASREPGLAHREQYF.

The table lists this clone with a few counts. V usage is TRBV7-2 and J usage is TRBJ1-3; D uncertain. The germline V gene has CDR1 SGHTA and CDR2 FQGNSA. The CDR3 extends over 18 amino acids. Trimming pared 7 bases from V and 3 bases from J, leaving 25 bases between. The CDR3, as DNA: TGTGCCAGCAACGCTCCGGGAAGCAGCGACTTGATTGGAAACACCATATATTTT. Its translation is CASNAPGSSDLIGNTIYF.

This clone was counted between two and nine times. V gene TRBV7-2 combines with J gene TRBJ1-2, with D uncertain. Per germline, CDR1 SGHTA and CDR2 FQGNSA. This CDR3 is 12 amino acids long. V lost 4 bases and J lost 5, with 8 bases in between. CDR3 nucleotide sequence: TGTGCCAGCAGCTCAGACGGATATGGCTACACCTTC. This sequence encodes CASSSDGYGYTF.

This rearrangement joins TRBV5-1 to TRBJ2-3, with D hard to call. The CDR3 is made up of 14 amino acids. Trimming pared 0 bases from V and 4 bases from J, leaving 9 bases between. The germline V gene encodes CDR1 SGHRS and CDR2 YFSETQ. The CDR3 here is CASSLAGRPDTQYF. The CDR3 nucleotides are TGCGCCAGCAGCTTGGCCGGGCGGCCAGATACGCAGTATTTT. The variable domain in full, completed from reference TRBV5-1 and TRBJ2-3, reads KAGVTQTPRYLIKTRGQQVTLSCSPISGHRSVSWYQQTPGQGLQFLFEYFSETQRNKGNFPGRFSGRQFSNSRSEMNVSTLELGDSALYLCASSLAGRPDTQYFGPGTRLTVL.

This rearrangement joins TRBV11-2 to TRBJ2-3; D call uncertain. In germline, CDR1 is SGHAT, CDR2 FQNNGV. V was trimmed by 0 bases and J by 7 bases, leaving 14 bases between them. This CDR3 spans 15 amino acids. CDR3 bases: TGTGCCAGCAGCTTAGATGGGGTCTCCGCGAATACGCAGTATTTT. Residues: CASSLDGVSANTQYF.

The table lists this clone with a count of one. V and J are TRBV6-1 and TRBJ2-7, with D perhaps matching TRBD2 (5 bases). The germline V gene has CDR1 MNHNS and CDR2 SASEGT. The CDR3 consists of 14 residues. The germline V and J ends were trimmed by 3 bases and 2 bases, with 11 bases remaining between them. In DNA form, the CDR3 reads TGTGCCAGCAGTGAGACGGGAATACCCTACGAGCAGTACTTC. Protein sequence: CASSETGIPYEQYF.

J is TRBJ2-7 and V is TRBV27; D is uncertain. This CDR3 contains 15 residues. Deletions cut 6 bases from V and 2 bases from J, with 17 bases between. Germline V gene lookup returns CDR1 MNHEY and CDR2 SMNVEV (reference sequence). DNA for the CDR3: TGTGCCAGCAGGGCGTTGGTGCTCAAGACCTACGAGCAGTACTTC. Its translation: CASRALVLKTYEQYF.

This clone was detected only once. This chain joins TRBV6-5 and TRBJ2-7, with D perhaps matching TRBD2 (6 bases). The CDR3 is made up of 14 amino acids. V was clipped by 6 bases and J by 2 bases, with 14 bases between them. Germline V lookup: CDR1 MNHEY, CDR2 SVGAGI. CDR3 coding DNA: TGTGCCAGCAGAGCCGGGGGTATTACCTACGAGCAGTACTTC. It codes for CASRAGGITYEQYF.

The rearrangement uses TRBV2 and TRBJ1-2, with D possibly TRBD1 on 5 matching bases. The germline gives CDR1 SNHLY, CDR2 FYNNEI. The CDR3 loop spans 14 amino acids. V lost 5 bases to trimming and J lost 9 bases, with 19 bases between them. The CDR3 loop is CASSQRGVVSRYTF. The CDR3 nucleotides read TGTGCCAGCAGTCAGCGGGGGGTGGTCTCTCGCTACACCTTC.

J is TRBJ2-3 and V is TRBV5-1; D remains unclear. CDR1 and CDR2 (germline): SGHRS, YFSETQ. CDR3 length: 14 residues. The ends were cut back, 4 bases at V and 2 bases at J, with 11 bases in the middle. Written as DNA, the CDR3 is TGCGCCAGCAGCCCTGGGCCCAACACAGATACGCAGTATTTT. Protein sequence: CASSPGPNTDTQYF.

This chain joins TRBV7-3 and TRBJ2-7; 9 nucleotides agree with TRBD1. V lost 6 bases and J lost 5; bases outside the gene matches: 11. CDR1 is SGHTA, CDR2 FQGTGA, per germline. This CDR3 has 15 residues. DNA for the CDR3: TGTGCCAGCAGTCGCCCGGGGACAGGGCAGGACGAGCAGTACTTC. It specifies CASSRPGTGQDEQYF.

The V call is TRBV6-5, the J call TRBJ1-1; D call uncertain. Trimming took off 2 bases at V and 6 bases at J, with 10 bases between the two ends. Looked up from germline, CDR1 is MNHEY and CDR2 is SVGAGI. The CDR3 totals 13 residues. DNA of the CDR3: TGTGCCAGCAGTTACAGTGGGTTCGCTGAAGCTTTCTTT. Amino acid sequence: CASSYSGFAEAFF.

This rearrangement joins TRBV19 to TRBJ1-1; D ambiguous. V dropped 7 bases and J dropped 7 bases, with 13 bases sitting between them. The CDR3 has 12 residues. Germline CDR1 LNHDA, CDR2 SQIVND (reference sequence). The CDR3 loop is CASISIAREAFF. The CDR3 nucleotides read TGTGCCAGTATTTCCATCGCGCGTGAAGCTTTCTTT.